This T cell receptor beta chain is from a study of blood T cell repertoires in COVID-19. On the study more broadly: Acute and convalescent COVID-19 specimens originated in the United States, Italy and Spain. PBMCs, B-cell-depleted T cells, or T cells were the source of the cDNA or gDNA that made up the material.

Germline loops: CDR1 SGHRS, CDR2 YFSETQ. The CDR3 contains 14 residues. Losses at the gene ends were 4 bases for V and 4 bases for J; bases not matched to a gene: 7. Seattle participants joined during active infection and were tracked over time. In the original processing: It was from reference gene primer amplification that nucleated cell counts were estimated. Generated by immunoSEQ multiplex PCR, the TCRdb table keeps only in-frame clones and is missing some. Clone size and the V and J calls come from that table; the DNA yielded D and trimming. This table holds roughly 160,000 clones, over 80% found once.

Material for sequencing was peripheral blood. This TCR derives from a woman of 80 years or more with COVID-19, enrolled during active disease. The chain is built from TRBV5-1 and TRBJ1-2, with 7 bases fitting TRBD1. The CDR3 DNA reads TGCGCCAGCAGCCCCGGGGACAGCTTCTATGGCTACACCTTC. The encoded protein is CASSPGDSFYGYTF.